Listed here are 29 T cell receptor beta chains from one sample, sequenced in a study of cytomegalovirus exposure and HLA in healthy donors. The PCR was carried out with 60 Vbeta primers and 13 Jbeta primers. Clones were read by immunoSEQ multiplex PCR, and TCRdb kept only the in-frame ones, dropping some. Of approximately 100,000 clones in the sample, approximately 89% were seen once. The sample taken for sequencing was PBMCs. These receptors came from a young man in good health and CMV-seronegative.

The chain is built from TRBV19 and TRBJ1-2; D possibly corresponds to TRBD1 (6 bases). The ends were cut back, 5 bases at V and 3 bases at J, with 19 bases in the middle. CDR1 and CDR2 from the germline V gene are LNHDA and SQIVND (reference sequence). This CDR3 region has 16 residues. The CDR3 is CASSPKTGTPYYGYTF. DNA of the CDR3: TGTGCCAGTAGTCCTAAAACCGGGACACCCTACTATGGCTACACCTTC.

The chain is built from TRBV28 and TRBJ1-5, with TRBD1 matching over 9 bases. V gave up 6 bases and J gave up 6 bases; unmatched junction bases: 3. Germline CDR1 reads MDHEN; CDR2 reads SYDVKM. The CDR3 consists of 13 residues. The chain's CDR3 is CASRVTGGQPQHF. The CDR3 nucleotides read TGTGCCAGCAGAGTGACAGGGGGTCAGCCCCAGCATTTT.

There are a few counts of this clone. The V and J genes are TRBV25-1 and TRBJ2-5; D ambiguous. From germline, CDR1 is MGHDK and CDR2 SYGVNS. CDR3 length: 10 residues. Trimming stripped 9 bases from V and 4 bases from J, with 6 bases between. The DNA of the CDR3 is TGTGCCAGTACCGGAGAGACCCAGTACTTC. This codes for CASTGETQYF.

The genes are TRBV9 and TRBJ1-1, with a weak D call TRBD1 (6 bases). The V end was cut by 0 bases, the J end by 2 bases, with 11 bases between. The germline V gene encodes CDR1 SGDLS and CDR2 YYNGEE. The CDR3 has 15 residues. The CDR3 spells CASSVVGAVNTEAFF. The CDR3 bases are TGTGCCAGCAGCGTAGTGGGGGCGGTAAACACTGAAGCTTTCTTT.

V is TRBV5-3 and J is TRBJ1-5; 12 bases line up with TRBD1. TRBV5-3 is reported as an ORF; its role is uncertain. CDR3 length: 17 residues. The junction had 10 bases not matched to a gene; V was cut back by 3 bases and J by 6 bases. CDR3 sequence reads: CARSSTWDRGLGQPQHF. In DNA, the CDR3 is TGTGCCAGAAGCTCAACGTGGGACAGGGGGCTGGGTCAGCCCCAGCATTTT.

The DNA of the CDR3 is TGTGCCAGCAGTCAAAATTCACCCCTCCACTTT. This codes for CASSQNSPLHF. The chain is built from TRBV28 and TRBJ1-6; D unresolved. The length of the CDR3 is 11 residues. V was cut by 5 bases and J by 7 bases, with 3 bases left in between. The germline V gene has CDR1 MDHEN and CDR2 SYDVKM.

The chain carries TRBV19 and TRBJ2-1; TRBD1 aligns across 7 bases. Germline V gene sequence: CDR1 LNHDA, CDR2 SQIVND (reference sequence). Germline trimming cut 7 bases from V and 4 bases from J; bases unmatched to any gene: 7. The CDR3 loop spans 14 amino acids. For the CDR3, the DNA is TGTGCCAGTACAAGGGACAGAGTTTACAATGAGCAGTTCTTC. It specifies CASTRDRVYNEQFF.

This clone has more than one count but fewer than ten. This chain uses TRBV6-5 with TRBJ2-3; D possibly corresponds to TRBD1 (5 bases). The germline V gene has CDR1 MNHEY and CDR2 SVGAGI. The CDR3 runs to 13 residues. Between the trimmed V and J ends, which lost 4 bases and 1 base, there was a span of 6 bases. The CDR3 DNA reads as TGTGCCAGCAGTTTCAGGGGCACAGATACGCAGTATTTT. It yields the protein CASSFRGTDTQYF.

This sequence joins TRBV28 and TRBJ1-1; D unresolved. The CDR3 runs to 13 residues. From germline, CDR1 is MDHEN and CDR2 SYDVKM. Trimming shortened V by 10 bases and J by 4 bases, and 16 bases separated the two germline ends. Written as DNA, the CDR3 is TGTGCCACCGCTAGGTTCCGCGGCACTGAAGCTTTCTTT. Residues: CATARFRGTEAFF.

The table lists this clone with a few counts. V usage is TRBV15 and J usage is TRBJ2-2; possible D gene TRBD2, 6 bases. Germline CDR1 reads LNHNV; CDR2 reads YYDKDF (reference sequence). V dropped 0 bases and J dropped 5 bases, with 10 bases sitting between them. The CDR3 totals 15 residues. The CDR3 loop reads CATSRDSGETGELFF. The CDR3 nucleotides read TGTGCCACCAGCAGAGATAGCGGCGAGACCGGGGAGCTGTTTTTT.

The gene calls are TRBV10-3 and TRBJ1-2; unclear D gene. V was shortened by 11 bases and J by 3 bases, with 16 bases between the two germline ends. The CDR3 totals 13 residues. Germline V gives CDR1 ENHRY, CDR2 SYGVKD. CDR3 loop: CASRGERDYGYTF. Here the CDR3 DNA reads TGTGCCTCCCGGGGTGAACGAGACTATGGCTACACCTTC.

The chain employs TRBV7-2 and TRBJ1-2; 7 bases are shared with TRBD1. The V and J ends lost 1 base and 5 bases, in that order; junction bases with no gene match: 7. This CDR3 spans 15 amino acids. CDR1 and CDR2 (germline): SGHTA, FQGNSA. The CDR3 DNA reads TGTGCCAGCAGCTTAGACACAGGGGTTCCTTATGGCTACACCTTC. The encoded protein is CASSLDTGVPYGYTF. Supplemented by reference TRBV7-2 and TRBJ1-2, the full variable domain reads GAGVSQSPSNKVTEKGKDVELRCDPISGHTALYWYRQSLGQGLEFLIYFQGNSAPDKSGLPSDRFSAERTGGSVSTLTIQRTQQEDSAVYLCASSLDTGVPYGYTFGSGTRLTVV.

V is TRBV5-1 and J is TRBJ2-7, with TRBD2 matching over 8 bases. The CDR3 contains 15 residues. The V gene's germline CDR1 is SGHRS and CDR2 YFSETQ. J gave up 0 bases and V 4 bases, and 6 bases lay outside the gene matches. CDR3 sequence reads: CASSLSGTASYEQYF. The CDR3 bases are TGCGCCAGCAGCCTTAGCGGGACCGCCTCCTACGAGCAGTACTTC.

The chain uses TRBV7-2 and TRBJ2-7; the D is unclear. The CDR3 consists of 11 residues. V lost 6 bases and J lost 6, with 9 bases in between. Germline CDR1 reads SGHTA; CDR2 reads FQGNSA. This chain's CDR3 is CASSRIGEQYF. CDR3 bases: TGTGCCAGCAGTAGAATTGGCGAGCAGTACTTC. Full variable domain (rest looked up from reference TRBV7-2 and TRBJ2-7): GAGVSQSPSNKVTEKGKDVELRCDPISGHTALYWYRQSLGQGLEFLIYFQGNSAPDKSGLPSDRFSAERTGGSVSTLTIQRTQQEDSAVYLCASSRIGEQYFGPGTRLTVT.

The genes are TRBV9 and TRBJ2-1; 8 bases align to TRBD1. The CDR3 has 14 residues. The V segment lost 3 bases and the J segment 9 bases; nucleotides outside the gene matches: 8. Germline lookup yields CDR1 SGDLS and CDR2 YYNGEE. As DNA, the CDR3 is TGTGCCAGCAGCGCTGGACAGGGTATCACTGAGCAGTTCTTC. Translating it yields CASSAGQGITEQFF.

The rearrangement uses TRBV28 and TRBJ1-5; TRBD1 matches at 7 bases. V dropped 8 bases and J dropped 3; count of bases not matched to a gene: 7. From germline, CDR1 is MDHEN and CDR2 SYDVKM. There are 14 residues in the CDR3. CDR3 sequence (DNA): TGTGCCAGCCTACACAGGGGATCCAATCAGCCCCAGCATTTT. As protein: CASLHRGSNQPQHF.

CDR3: CASSLGGAQYF. CDR3 nucleotides: TGTGCCAGCAGTTTAGGGGGGGCCCAGTACTTC. This chain joins TRBV28 and TRBJ2-5; TRBD2 matches 7 bases. The trim removed 2 bases at V and 9 bases at J, leaving 0 bases unmatched. Germline V gene data show CDR1 as MDHEN and CDR2 as SYDVKM. The CDR3 is 11 residues long.

DNA of the CDR3: TGCAGCGTTGCCGGGTTTAGCACAGATACGCAGTATTTT. Its translation is CSVAGFSTDTQYF. The genes are TRBV29-1 and TRBJ2-3; D gene unclear. Germline V gives CDR1 SQVTM, CDR2 ANQGSEA. Trimming took off 4 bases at V and 0 bases at J, with 8 bases between the two ends. The CDR3 loop spans 13 amino acids.

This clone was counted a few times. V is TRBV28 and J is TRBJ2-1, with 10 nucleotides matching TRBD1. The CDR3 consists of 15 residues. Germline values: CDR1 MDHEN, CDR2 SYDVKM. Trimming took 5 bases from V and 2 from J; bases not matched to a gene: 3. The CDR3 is CASSPTGGAYNEQFF. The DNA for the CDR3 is TGTGCCAGCAGTCCGACAGGGGGCGCCTACAATGAGCAGTTCTTC.

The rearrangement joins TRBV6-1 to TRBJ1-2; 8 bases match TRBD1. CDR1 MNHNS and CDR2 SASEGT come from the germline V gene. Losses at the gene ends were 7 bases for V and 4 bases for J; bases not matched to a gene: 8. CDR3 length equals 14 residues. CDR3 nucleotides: TGTGCCAGCATGAGGGACAGGACTAGCTATGGCTACACCTTC. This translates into CASMRDRTSYGYTF.

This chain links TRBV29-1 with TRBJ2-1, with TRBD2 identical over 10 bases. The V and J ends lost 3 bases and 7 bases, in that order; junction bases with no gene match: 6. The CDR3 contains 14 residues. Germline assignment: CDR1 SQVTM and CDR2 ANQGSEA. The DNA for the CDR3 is TGCAGCGTTGAGGGGCCTAGCGGGAGAAATGAGCAGTTCTTC. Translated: CSVEGPSGRNEQFF.

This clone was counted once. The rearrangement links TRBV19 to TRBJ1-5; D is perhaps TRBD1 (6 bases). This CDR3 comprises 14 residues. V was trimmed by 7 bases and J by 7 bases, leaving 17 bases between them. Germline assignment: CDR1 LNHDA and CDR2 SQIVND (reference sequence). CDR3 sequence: CASTRTGNGQPQHF. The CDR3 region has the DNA TGTGCCAGTACCCGTACAGGGAACGGCCAGCCCCAGCATTTT.

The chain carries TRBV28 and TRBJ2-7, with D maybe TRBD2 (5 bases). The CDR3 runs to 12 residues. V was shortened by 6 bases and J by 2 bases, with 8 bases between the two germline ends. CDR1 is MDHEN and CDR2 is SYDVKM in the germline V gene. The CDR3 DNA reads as TGTGCCAGCAGCTTGGAGGCCTACGAGCAGTACTTC. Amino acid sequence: CASSLEAYEQYF.

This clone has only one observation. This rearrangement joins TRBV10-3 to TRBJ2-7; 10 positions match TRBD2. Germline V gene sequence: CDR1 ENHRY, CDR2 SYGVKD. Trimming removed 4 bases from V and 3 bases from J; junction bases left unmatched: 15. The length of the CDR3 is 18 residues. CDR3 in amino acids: CAISASSPAGGFLYEQYF. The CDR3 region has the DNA TGTGCCATCAGTGCCTCGAGTCCAGCGGGAGGGTTTCTCTACGAGCAGTACTTC.

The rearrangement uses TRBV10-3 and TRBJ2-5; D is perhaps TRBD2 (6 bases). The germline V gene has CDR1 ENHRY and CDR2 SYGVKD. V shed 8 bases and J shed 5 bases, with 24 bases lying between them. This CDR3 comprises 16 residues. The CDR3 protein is CAICPDGSSVAETQYF. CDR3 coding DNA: TGTGCCATCTGCCCTGATGGTTCTAGCGTCGCCGAGACCCAGTACTTC.

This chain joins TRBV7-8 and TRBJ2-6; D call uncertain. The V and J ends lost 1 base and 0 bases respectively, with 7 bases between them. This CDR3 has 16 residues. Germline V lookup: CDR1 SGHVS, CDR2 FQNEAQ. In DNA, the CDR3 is TGTGCCAGCAGCTTAGTGAGTGCCTCTGGGGCCAACGTCCTGACTTTC. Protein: CASSLVSASGANVLTF.

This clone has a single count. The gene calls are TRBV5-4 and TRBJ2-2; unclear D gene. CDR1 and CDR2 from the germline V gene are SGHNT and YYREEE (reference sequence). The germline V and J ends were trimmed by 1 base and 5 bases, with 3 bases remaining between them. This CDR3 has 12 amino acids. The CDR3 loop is CASSLLTGELFF. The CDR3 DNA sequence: TGTGCCAGCAGCTTGCTGACCGGGGAGCTGTTTTTT.

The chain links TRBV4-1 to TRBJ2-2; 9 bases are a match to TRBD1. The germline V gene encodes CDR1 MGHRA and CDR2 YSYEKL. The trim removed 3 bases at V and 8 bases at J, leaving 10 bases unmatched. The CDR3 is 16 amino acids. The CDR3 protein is CASSHGGQGKRGELFF. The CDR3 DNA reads TGCGCCAGCAGCCATGGGGGACAGGGTAAAAGGGGGGAGCTGTTTTTT.

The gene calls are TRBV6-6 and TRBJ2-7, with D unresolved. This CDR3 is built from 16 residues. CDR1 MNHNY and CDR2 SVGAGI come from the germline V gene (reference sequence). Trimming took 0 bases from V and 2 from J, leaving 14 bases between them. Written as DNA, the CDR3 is TGTGCCAGCAGTTACTCGTTTGGCGGAACCACCTACGAGCAGTACTTC. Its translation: CASSYSFGGTTYEQYF.